What follows are 19 T cell receptor beta chains derived from one specimen sequenced in a study of preoperative IRX-2 immunotherapy in early breast cancer. Treatment denoted: preoperative locoregional IRX-2 cytokine immunotherapy. Here immunoSEQ multiplex PCR was the method, and the copy in TCRdb shows in-frame clones only, minus some. The sample holds 25,000 or so clones, around 91% seen once. The sample in question was tumor tissue, obtained after IRX-2 immunotherapy. These receptors originate from a human donor with breast cancer.

A single count supports this clone. The chain recombines TRBV28 with TRBJ1-2; D possibly corresponds to TRBD1 (6 bases). This CDR3 is built from 13 residues. The germline CDR1 and CDR2 sequences are MDHEN and SYDVKM. V lost 1 base, J lost 8 bases, and 11 bases lay in between. The CDR3 is CASSLYRAGGYTF. The CDR3 DNA reads TGTGCCAGCAGTTTATACAGGGCGGGAGGCTACACCTTC.

The rearrangement uses TRBV19 and TRBJ1-4; D is uncertain. The CDR3 runs 11 residues. Per the germline V gene, CDR1 is LNHDA and CDR2 is SQIVND (reference sequence). The V end was cut by 2 bases, the J end by 7 bases, with 2 bases between. The DNA for the CDR3 is TGTGCCAGTAGTATACGTGAAAAACTGTTTTTT. Translated, it gives CASSIREKLFF.

The chain uses TRBV7-6 and TRBJ1-1, with 7 bases aligning to TRBD1. Germline CDR1 SGHVS, CDR2 FNYEAQ. This CDR3 is built from 13 residues. The trim removed 4 bases at V and 11 bases at J, leaving 10 bases unmatched. CDR3 amino acids: CASSSTTTGDAFF. CDR3 nucleotides: TGTGCCAGCAGCTCTACGACAACAGGGGATGCTTTCTTT.

The chain has TRBV10-1 and TRBJ2-7, with D possibly TRBD1 on 5 matching bases. Between the trimmed V and J ends, which lost 5 bases and 6 bases, there was a span of 11 bases. The CDR3 loop spans 12 amino acids. Germline V gene lookup returns CDR1 WNHNN and CDR2 SYGVQD (reference sequence). CDR3 amino acids: CASSSRVGEQYF. In DNA form, the CDR3 reads TGCGCCAGCAGTTCCAGGGTCGGCGAGCAGTACTTC.

This clone has more than one count but fewer than ten. In DNA form, the CDR3 reads TGTGCCAGTAGTATCAGCAGCTGGTATGGCTACACCTTC. Residues: CASSISSWYGYTF. The gene calls are TRBV19 and TRBJ1-2; D gene uncertain. Trimming pared 3 bases from V and 5 bases from J, leaving 10 bases between. CDR1 is LNHDA and CDR2 is SQIVND in the germline V gene (reference sequence). The CDR3 is made up of 13 amino acids.

The chain uses TRBV6-1 and TRBJ2-3; D not certain. Germline V gives CDR1 MNHNS, CDR2 SASEGT. Deletions cut 0 bases from V and 1 base from J, with 2 bases between. CDR3 length equals 13 residues. The CDR3 nucleotides are TGTGCCAGCAGTGAAGCCCGCACAGATACGCAGTATTTT. Amino acid sequence: CASSEARTDTQYF.

This sequence joins TRBV5-1 and TRBJ2-5, with 10 nucleotides matching TRBD2. The J segment lost 3 bases and the V segment lost 0 bases, leaving 2 bases of the junction unmatched. Germline V gives CDR1 SGHRS, CDR2 YFSETQ. CDR3 size: 15 residues. The CDR3 protein is CASSLGTSGEETQYF. In DNA, the CDR3 is TGCGCCAGCAGCTTGGGGACTAGCGGAGAAGAGACCCAGTACTTC. The variable domain in full, with the rest retrieved from reference TRBV5-1 and TRBJ2-5, is KAGVTQTPRYLIKTRGQQVTLSCSPISGHRSVSWYQQTPGQGLQFLFEYFSETQRNKGNFPGRFSGRQFSNSRSEMNVSTLELGDSALYLCASSLGTSGEETQYFGPGTRLLVL.

This clone has more than one count but fewer than ten. J is TRBJ2-7 and V is TRBV9; tentatively, D is TRBD2 (6 bases). Germline values: CDR1 SGDLS, CDR2 YYNGEE. Trimming removed 1 base at V and 4 bases at J, with 15 bases between. The CDR3 is 15 residues long. CDR3 sequence reads: CASSVLSDAGYEQYF. The DNA of the CDR3 is TGTGCCAGCAGCGTACTGTCGGACGCGGGGTACGAGCAGTACTTC.

Only a few counts were recorded for this clone. The rearrangement links TRBV5-1 to TRBJ1-4; D gene unclear. Germline V gene data show CDR1 as SGHRS and CDR2 as YFSETQ. V was clipped by 1 base and J by 4 bases, with 8 bases between them. This CDR3 has 14 amino acids. This CDR3 reads CASSLSQVNEKLFF. The DNA of the CDR3 is TGCGCCAGCAGCTTGAGCCAGGTTAATGAAAAACTGTTTTTT.

This clone was counted a single time. The chain is built from TRBV4-1 and TRBJ1-3; D remains unclear. Germline V lookup: CDR1 MGHRA, CDR2 YSYEKL. V shed 2 bases and J shed 0 bases, with 8 bases lying between them. The CDR3 loop spans 15 amino acids. For the CDR3, the DNA is TGCGCCAGCAGCCAACTTTTAACCTCTGGAAACACCATATATTTT. Its protein product is CASSQLLTSGNTIYF.

The gene calls are TRBV5-4 and TRBJ1-1; 8 bases line up with TRBD1. The CDR3 is made up of 14 amino acids. V lost 4 bases to trimming and J lost 11 bases; unmatched junction nucleotides: 13. Germline-derived CDR1 and CDR2 are SGHNT and YYREEE (reference sequence). DNA of the CDR3: TGTGCCAGCAGCGTCGACAGGGGCTCTAGGGGGGCTTTCTTT. Translated: CASSVDRGSRGAFF.

The chain links TRBV5-6 to TRBJ2-5; no firm D call. The CDR3 loop spans 13 amino acids. Germline-derived CDR1 and CDR2 are SGHDT and YYEEEE. V dropped 4 bases and J dropped 4 bases, with 11 bases sitting between them. CDR3 in amino acids: CASSRPVLETQYF. The CDR3 DNA sequence: TGTGCCAGCAGCCGGCCGGTTTTAGAGACCCAGTACTTC.

The chain recombines TRBV7-9 with TRBJ1-5, with D possibly matching TRBD1 (5 bases). Per the germline V gene, CDR1 is SEHNR and CDR2 is FQNEAQ (reference sequence). This CDR3 is built from 14 residues. V gave up 3 bases and J gave up 7 bases, with 13 bases separating them. CDR3 in DNA: TGTGCCAGCAGCTTGGTTCAGGGAATCCAGCCCCAGCATTTT. It encodes CASSLVQGIQPQHF.

This clone has just one count. V and J are TRBV6-6 and TRBJ1-2; D might be TRBD1 (6 bases). Trimming took 6 bases from V and 8 from J, leaving 16 bases between them. Germline lookup yields CDR1 MNHNY and CDR2 SVGAGI (reference sequence). The CDR3 totals 13 residues. In nucleotides, the CDR3 is TGTGCCAGCAGCGGAGGGGGAATCGGGGGCTACACCTTC. Translated: CASSGGGIGGYTF.

The gene calls are TRBV19 and TRBJ1-4; no clear D. Trimming removed 7 bases at V and 7 bases at J, with 7 bases between. CDR1 and CDR2 (germline): LNHDA, SQIVND (reference sequence). This CDR3 has 11 amino acids. CDR3 nucleotides: TGTGCCAGTACCGCCTTTGAAAAACTGTTTTTT. This sequence encodes CASTAFEKLFF.

The chain recombines TRBV4-1 with TRBJ2-3; D remains unclear. The CDR3 extends over 13 amino acids. Germline V gene sequence: CDR1 MGHRA, CDR2 YSYEKL. V lost 1 base, J lost 4 bases, and 6 bases lay in between. CDR3 in DNA: TGCGCCAGCAGCCAAGTATTGGCAGATACGCAGTATTTT. Translating it yields CASSQVLADTQYF.

The gene calls are TRBV5-1 and TRBJ2-5; possibly TRBD2 for D (6 bases). CDR1 is SGHRS and CDR2 is YFSETQ in the germline V gene. This CDR3 is built from 15 residues. Trimming left V 2 bases short and J 2 bases short, with 13 bases between. The CDR3 region has the DNA TGCGCCAGCAGCTTCTCGTTAGCGGTTCAAGAGACCCAGTACTTC. Translation gives CASSFSLAVQETQYF.

The chain couples TRBV19 to TRBJ1-2; 8 nucleotides align to TRBD1. The CDR3 extends over 15 amino acids. The V segment lost 7 bases and the J segment 0 bases; nucleotides outside the gene matches: 7. Germline V gives CDR1 LNHDA, CDR2 SQIVND (reference sequence). In DNA, the CDR3 is TGTGCCAGTACCCCGGGACAGGCCGCTAACTATGGCTACACCTTC. Encoded protein: CASTPGQAANYGYTF.

This chain links TRBV27 with TRBJ1-2; D perhaps matches TRBD1 (6 bases). Germline V CDR1 and CDR2: MNHEY, SMNVEV (reference sequence). With 5 bases removed from V and 4 bases from J, the gap between germline ends came to 11 bases. The CDR3 covers 13 residues. Written as DNA, the CDR3 is TGTGCCAGCAGTCCCAGGGGTGGCTATGGCTACACCTTC. Protein product: CASSPRGGYGYTF.